Below, one TCR beta chain is given with its context. Its antigen has not been determined. Per-nucleotide qualities are absent, and no much larger clonotype sits a single base away. One collaborating source in Seattle enrolled patients while the patients were actively infected and followed the patients over time throughout the course of disease. Collaborating institutions collected whole blood in K2EDTA tubes following their own protocols. For TCRbeta analysis, collaborator samples were shipped as frozen whole blood, as isolated PBMCs, or as DNA extracted from either sample type. V is pruned by 3 bases and J by 4 bases, leaving 6 bases of the junction without a gene match. Including the terminal cysteine and phenylalanine, the CDR3 comprises 15 residues. Here the CDR3 DNA is all that survives: 45 bases in frame from base 1. Taken from the germline V gene, the CDR1 and CDR2 loops are SGHDT and YYEEEE.

This sample was taken from a study of blood T cell repertoires in COVID-19 (dated by TCRdb to the early 2020s). For the wider study: Samples from collaborators originated in the United States, Italy and Spain and spanned both the acute and convalescent phases of COVID-19. The prospective study material was composed of cDNA or gDNA derived from T cells, B-cell-depleted T cells, or PBMCs. Subjects who had been exposed to COVID-19, were actively infected with it, or had recovered from it provided the deeply sampled blood TCRbeta repertoires that made up the dataset. The repertoires were released in a freely available public database meant as a resource for research on the immune response to SARS-CoV-2. Samples came from the ongoing ImmuneRACE study (first 160 participants) plus 1,254 subjects from 6 global collaborators. A de-identified subject ID, COVID-19 status, age in years and sex were almost always included in the sample metadata. Where available, HLA class I and class II types were taken from metadata supplied by the sample provider and were not determined by assay-based typing. The research as a whole found: The amount of clinical and demographic metadata varied by source and participant and was provided uncurated.

TCRbeta CDR3 regions were amplified from genomic DNA using the immunoSEQ Assay, a bias-controlled multiplex PCR. In the original analysis: The number of nucleated cells in each sample was estimated by amplification of reference gene primers within the assay. To quantify the absolute abundance of each unique TCRbeta CDR3 rearrangement, sequence reads were collapsed and filtered. For each sample, productive Simpson clonality was calculated as the square root of Simpson's diversity index over productive rearrangements. TCRdb carries this immuneACCESS record with in-frame sequences only. Its versions omit some clonotypes, under half of them owing to an unresolved V gene in the studies checked, with the rest unexplained. The V and J calls and the clone size are those of that table, but D and trimming were determined from the DNA. This sample has a few hundred thousand clones in its table, and more than 85% of those were observed once. The ten largest clones take up about 2.5% of the sample.

The sequence is built from TRBV5-6 and TRBJ2-3; TRBD1 lines up with 9 middle nucleotides. Sequences were obtained from peripheral blood. This receptor was identified in a person aged 18-29 years with COVID-19, enrolled during active disease. The DNA is as follows: TGTGCCAGCAGCTCCCCCCGACAGGGGGCAGATACGCAGTATTTT. Protein translation: CASSSPRQGADTQYF.